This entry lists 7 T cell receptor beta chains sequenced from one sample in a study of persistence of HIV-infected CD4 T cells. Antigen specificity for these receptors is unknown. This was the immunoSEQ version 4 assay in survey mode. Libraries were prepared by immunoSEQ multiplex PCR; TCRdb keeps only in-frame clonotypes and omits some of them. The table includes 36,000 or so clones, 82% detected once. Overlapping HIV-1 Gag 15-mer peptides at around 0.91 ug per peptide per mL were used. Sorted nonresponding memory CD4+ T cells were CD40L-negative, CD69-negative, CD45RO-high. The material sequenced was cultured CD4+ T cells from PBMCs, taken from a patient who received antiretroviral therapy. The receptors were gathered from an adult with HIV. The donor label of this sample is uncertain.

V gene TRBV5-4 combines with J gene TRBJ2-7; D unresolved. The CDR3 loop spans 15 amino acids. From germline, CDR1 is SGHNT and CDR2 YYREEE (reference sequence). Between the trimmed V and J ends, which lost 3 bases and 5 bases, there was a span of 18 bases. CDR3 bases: TGTGCCAGCAGCTCCAAAGGACCGAACCTTAACGAGCAGTACTTC. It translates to CASSSKGPNLNEQYF.

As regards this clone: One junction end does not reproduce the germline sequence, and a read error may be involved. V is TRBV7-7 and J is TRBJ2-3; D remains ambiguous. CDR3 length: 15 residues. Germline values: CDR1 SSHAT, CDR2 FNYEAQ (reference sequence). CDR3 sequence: CASSPLLLSQDTQYF. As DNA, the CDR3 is TGTGCTAGCAGCCCCCTTCTTCTTTCTCAAGATACGCAGTATTTT.

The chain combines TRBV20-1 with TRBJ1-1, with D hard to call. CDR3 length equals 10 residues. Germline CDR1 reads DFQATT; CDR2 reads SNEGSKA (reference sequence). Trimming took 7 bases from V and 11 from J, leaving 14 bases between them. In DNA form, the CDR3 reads TGCAGTGAACGGGGTCGTGGGGCTTTCTTT. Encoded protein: CSERGRGAFF.

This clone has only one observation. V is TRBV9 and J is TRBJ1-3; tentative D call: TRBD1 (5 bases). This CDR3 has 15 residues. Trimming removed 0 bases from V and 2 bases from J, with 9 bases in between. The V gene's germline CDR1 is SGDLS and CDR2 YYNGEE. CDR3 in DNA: TGTGCCAGCAGCGTAGAAGGAGGGGCTGGAAACACCATATATTTT. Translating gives CASSVEGGAGNTIYF.

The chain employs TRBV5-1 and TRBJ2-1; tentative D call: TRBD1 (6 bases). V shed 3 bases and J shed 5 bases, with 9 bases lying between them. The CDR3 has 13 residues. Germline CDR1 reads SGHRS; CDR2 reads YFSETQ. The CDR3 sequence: CASSSGQNNEQFF. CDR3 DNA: TGCGCCAGCAGCTCCGGACAGAACAATGAGCAGTTCTTC.

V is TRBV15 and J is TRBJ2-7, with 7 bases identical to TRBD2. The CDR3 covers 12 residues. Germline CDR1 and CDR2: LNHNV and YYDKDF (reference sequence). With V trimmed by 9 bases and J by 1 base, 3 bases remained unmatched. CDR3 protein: CATRGLSYEQYF. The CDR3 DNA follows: TGTGCCACTAGGGGACTATCCTACGAGCAGTACTTC.

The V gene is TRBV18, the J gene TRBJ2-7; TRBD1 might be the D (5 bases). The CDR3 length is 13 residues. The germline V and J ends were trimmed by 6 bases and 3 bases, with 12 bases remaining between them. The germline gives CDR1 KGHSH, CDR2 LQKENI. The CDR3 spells CASSLTGNYEQYF. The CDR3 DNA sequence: TGTGCCAGCTCGCTAACAGGAAACTACGAGCAGTACTTC.